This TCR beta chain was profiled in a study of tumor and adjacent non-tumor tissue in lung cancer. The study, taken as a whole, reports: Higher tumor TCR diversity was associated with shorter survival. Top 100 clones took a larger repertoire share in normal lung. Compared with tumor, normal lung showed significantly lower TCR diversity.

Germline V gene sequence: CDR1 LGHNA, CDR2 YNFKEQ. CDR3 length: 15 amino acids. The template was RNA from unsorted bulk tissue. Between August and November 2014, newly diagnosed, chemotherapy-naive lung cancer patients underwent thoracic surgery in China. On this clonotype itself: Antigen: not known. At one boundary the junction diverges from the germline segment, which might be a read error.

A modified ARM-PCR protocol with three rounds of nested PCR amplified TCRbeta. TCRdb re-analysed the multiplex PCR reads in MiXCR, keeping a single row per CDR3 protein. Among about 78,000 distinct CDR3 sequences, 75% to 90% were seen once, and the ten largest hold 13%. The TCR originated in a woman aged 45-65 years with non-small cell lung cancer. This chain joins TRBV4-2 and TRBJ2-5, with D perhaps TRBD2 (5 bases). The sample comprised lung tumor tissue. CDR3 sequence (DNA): TGTGCCAGCAACCAAGTTTATGGGAGAGGAAAGACCCAGTACTTC. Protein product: CASNQVYGRGKTQYF.